The entry that follows covers one T cell receptor beta chain sequence. TCRdb reprocessed the RT-PCR reads via MiXCR and lists one record per CDR3 protein. The table has more than 850,000 distinct CDR3 sequences, about 20% seen once. These data come from a study of patients and donors after allogeneic stem cell transplantation. CDR1 and CDR2 from the germline V gene are DFQATT and SNEGSKA (reference sequence). This CDR3 has 14 amino acids. V lost 2 bases, J lost 9 bases, and 10 bases stayed unmatched. The source is a human donor who was either an allogeneic HSCT recipient or a stem cell or donor lymphocyte infusion donor (not recorded which). It is not recorded whose cells these are; they may come from a transplant donor. The specimen was blood, either unsorted or a sorted T cell fraction (not recorded which). The chain is built from TRBV20-1 and TRBJ2-3; 8 nucleotides align to TRBD1. This CDR3 is CSARHYVGQATQYF. DNA for the CDR3: TGCAGTGCTAGACATTATGTGGGACAGGCGACGCAGTATTTT.